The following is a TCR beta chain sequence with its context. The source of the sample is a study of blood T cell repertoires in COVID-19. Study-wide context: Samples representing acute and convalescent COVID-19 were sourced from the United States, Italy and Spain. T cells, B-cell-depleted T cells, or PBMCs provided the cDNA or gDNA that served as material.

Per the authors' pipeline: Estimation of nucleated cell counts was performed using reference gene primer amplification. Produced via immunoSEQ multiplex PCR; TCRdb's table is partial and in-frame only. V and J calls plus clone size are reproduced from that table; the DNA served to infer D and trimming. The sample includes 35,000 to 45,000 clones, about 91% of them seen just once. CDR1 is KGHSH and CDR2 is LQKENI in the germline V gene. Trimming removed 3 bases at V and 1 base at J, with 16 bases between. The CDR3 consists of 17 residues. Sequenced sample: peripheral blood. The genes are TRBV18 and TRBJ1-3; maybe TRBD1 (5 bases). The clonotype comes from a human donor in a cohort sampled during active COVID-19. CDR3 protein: CASSPSGGDYSGNTIYF. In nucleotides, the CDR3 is TGTGCCAGCTCACCTAGCGGAGGGGACTATTCTGGAAACACCATATATTTT.